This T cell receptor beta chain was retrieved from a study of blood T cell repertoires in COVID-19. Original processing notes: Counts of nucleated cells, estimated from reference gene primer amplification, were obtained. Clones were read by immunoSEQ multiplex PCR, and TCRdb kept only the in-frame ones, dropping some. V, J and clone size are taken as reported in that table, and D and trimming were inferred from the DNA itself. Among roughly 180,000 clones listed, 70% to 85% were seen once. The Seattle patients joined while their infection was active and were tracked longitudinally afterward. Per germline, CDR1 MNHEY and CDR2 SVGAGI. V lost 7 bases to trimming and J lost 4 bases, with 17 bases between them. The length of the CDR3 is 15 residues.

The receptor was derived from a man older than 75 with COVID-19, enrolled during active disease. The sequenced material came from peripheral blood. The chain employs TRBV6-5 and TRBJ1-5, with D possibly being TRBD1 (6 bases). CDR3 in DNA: TGTGCCAGCACCGCTTCGGACAGCAAGAATCAGCCCCAGCATTTT. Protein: CASTASDSKNQPQHF.